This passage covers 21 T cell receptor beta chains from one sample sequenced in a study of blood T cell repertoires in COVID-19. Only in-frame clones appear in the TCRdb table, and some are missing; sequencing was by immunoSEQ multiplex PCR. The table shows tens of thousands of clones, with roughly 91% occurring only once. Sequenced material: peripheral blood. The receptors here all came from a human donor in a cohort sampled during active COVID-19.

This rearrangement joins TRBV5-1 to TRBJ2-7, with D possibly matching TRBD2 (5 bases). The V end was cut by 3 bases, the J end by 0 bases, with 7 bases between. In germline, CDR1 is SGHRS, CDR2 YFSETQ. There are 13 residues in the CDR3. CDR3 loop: CASSWESSYEQYF. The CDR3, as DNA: TGCGCCAGCAGCTGGGAGAGCTCCTACGAGCAGTACTTC.

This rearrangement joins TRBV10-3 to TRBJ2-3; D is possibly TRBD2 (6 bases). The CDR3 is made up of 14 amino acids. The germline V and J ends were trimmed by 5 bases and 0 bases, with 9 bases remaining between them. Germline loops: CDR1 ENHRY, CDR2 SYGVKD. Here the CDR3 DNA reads TGTGCCATCAGTATAGCGGAGAGCACAGATACGCAGTATTTT. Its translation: CAISIAESTDTQYF.

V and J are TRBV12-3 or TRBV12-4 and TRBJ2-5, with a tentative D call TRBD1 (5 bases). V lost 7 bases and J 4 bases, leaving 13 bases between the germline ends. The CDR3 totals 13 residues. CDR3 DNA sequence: TGTGCCAGCACCTGGGGCGGCAGAGAGACCCAGTACTTC. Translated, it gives CASTWGGRETQYF.

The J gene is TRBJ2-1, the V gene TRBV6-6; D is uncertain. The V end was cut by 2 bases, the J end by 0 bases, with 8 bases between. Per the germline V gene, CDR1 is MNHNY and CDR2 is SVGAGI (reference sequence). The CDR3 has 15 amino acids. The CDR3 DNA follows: TGTGCCAGCAGTTACGGAGCGAGCTCCTACAATGAGCAGTTCTTC. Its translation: CASSYGASSYNEQFF.

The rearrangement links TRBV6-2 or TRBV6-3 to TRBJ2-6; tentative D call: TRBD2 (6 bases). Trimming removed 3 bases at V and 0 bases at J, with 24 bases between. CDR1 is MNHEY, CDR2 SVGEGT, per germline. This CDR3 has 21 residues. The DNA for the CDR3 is TGTGCCAGCAGTTATTTCGGGGGTCGGAAGCTTTTAGCCTCTGGGGCCAACGTCCTGACTTTC. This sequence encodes CASSYFGGRKLLASGANVLTF.

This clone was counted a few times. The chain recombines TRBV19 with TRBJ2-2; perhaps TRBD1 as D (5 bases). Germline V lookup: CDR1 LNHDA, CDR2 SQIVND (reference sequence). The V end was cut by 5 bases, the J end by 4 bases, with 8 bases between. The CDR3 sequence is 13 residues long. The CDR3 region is CASSPQGTGELFF. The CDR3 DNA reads TGTGCCAGTAGTCCCCAGGGCACCGGGGAGCTGTTTTTT.

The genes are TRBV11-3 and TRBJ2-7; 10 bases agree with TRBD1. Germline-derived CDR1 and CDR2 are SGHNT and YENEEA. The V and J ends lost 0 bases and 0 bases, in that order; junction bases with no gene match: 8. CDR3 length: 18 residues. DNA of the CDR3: TGTGCCAGCAGCTTAGAACGGATGAGGACAGGGGGCTCCTACGAGCAGTACTTC. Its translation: CASSLERMRTGGSYEQYF.

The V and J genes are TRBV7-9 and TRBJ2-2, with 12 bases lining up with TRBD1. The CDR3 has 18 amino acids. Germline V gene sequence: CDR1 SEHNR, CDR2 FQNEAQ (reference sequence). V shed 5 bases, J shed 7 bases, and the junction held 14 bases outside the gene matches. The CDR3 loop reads CASSRARGTGGHIGELFF. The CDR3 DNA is TGTGCCAGCAGCCGAGCACGAGGGACAGGGGGCCATATCGGGGAGCTGTTTTTT.

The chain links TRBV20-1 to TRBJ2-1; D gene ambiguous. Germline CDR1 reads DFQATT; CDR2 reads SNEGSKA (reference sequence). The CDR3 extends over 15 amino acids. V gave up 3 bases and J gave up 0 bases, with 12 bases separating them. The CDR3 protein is CSASHDTNSYNEQFF. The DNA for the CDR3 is TGCAGTGCTAGTCACGACACAAACTCCTACAATGAGCAGTTCTTC.

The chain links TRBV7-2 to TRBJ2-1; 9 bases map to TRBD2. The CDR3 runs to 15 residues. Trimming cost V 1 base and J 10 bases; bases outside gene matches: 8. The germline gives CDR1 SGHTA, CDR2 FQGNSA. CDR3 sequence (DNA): TGTGCCAGCAGCTTAGTTGCGGGAGGGCCTGTGGAGCAGTTCTTC. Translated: CASSLVAGGPVEQFF.

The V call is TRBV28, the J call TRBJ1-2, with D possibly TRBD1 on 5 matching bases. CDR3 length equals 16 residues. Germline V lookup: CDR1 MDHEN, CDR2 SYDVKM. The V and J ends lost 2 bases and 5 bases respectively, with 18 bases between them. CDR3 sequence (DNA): TGTGCCAGCAGTTTACCCGGGGGGATCCTGGGATATGGCTACACCTTC. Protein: CASSLPGGILGYGYTF.

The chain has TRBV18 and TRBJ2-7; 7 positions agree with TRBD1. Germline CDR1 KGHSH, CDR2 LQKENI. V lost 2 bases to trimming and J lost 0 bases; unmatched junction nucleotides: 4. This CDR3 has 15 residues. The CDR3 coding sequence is TGTGCCAGCTCACCAGGACAGGTGAACTCCTACGAGCAGTACTTC. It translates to CASSPGQVNSYEQYF.

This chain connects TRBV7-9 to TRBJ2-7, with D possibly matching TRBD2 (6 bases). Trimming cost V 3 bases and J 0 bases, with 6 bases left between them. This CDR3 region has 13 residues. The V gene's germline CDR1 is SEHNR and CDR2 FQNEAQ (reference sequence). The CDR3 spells CASSFGGSYEQYF. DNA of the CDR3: TGTGCCAGCAGCTTCGGGGGCTCCTACGAGCAGTACTTC.

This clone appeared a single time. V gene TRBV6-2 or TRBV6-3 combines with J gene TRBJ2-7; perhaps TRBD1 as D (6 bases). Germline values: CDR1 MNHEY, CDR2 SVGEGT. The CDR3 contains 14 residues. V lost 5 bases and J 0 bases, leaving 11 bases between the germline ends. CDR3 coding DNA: TGTGCCAGCAGTACCCGGGACAACTCCTACGAGCAGTACTTC. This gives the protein CASSTRDNSYEQYF.

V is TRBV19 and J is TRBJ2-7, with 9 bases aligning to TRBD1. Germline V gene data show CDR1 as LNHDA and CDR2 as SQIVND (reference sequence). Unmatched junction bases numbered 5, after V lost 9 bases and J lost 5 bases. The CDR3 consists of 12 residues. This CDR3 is CASGTGGDEQYF. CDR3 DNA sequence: TGTGCCAGCGGAACAGGGGGCGACGAGCAGTACTTC.

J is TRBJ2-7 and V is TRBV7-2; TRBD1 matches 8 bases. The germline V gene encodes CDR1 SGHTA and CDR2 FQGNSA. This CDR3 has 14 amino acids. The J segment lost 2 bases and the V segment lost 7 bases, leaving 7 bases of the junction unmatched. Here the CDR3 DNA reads TGTGCCAGCACCCAGGGGGCAGTAGCCTACGAGCAGTACTTC. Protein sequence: CASTQGAVAYEQYF.

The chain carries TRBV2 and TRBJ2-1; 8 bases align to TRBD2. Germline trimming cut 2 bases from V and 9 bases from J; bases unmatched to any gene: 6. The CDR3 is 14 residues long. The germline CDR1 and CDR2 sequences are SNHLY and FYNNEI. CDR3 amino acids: CASSELGLVFEQFF. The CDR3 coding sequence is TGTGCCAGCAGTGAACTGGGACTAGTGTTTGAGCAGTTCTTC.

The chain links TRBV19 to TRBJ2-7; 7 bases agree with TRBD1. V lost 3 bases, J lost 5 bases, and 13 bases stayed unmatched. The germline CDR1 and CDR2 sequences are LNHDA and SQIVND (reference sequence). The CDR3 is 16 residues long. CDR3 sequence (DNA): TGTGCCAGTAGTATCGCCAGGGCCAGGGGGTTCGACGAGCAGTACTTC. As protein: CASSIARARGFDEQYF. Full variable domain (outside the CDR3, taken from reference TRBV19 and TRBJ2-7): DGGITQSPKYLFRKEGQNVTLSCEQNLNHDAMYWYRQDPGQGLRLIYYSQIVNDFQKGDIAEGYSVSREKKESFPLTVTSAQKNPTAFYLCASSIARARGFDEQYFGPGTRLTVT.

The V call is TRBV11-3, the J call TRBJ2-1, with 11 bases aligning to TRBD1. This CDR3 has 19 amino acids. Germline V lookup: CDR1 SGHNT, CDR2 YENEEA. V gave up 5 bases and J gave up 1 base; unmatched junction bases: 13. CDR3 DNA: TGTGCCAGCAGCACTTCCCCGGGACAGGGGGTAACGTCCTACAATGAGCAGTTCTTC. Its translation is CASSTSPGQGVTSYNEQFF.

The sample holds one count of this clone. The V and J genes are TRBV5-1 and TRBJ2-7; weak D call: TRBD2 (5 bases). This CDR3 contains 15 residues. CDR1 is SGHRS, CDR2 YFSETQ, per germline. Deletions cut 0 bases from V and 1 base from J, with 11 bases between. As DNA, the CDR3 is TGCGCCAGCAGCTTGGCCGCGCGCGGGTCCTACGAGCAGTACTTC. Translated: CASSLAARGSYEQYF. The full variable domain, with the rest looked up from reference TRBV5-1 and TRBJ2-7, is KAGVTQTPRYLIKTRGQQVTLSCSPISGHRSVSWYQQTPGQGLQFLFEYFSETQRNKGNFPGRFSGRQFSNSRSEMNVSTLELGDSALYLCASSLAARGSYEQYFGPGTRLTVT.

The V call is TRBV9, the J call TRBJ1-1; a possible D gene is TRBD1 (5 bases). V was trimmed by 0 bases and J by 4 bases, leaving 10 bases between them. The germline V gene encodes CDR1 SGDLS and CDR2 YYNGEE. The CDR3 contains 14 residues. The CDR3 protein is CASSVGVGGTEAFF. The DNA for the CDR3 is TGTGCCAGCAGCGTAGGGGTCGGGGGCACTGAAGCTTTCTTT.